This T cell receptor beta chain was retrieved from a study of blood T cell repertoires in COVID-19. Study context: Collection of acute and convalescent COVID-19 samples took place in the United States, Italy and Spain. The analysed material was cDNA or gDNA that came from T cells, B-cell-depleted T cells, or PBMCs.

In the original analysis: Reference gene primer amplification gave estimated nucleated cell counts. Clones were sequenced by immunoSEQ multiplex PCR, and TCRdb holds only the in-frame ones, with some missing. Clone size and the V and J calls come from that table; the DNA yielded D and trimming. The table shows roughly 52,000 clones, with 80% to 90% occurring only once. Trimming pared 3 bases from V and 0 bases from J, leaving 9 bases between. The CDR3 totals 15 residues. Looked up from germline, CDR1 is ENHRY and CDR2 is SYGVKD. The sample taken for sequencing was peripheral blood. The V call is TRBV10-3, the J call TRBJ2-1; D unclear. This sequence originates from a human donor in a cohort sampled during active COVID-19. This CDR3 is CAISDQTRSYNEQFF. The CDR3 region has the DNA TGTGCCATCAGTGACCAAACTCGCTCCTACAATGAGCAGTTCTTC.